This T cell receptor (beta chain) was sequenced for a study of cytomegalovirus exposure and HLA in healthy donors (dated by TCRdb to about 2017). General notes on the study: According to a later analysis, the approximately 130 validation repertoires were produced on the same platform as the roughly 700 repertoires of the first cohort. The study aimed to test whether cataloging public T cell receptors could reveal signatures of past pathogen exposure. In addition to the first cohort of approximately 670 subjects, a separate validation cohort of 120 different subjects was used. To predict cytomegalovirus infection status, the study combined high-throughput TCR immunosequencing, statistical association of individual TCRs with disease status, and machine learning.

The CDR3 has 18 amino acids, counting the end cysteine and phenylalanine. Only the CDR3 portion is preserved as DNA: 54 bases, with reading frame beginning at the first base. V is pruned by 5 bases and J by 3 bases, leaving 13 bases of the junction without a gene match. CDR1 SGHTA and CDR2 FQGTGA are derived from the germline V gene. The library was generated by the immunoSEQ multiplex PCR assay. The study's own analysis went as follows. A statistical classification framework was developed to diagnose cytomegalovirus status using the catalog of TCR beta chain sequences. TCRdb stores this immuneACCESS table with in-frame sequences only. Part of the clones is absent; in the studies checked, under half of the shortfall reflects unresolved V genes, and no reason is known for the rest. V and J calls and clone size are copied from that table; D and trimming were computed from the DNA. Across this sample there are 71,000 or so clones, with about 94% seen only once. Jointly, the top ten make up roughly 1% of the sample.

In the case of this clone: Which antigen it targets is not known. The record has no base qualities; no much larger clone is one base away.

Separate from the roughly 650-subject first cohort, the validation cohort of over 90 subjects was the group to which the donors belonged. Broader findings and caveats from the paper: In vitro tests confirmed that three of the cytomegalovirus-associated TCR beta chains recognize cytomegalovirus antigens. In the study, about 150 TCR beta chains were listed as associated with cytomegalovirus. In a later analysis, TCRs clustered in the first cohort were found to also tend to co-occur in the 120 or so validation repertoires, with over 90% of cluster scores above 0. The authors suggested that the approach could potentially be extended to other disease states and immunological phenotypes. The classifier was reported to diagnose cytomegalovirus status with high specificity and sensitivity in both the original and validation cohorts. The validation cohort had no HLA typing available for a later analysis, so co-occurrence within that cohort was assessed over all 120 or so repertoires. Most TCR sequences were seen in very few donors, while some public TCRs were found in many individuals.

This clonotype was obtained from a woman aged 18 to 35 in good health and CMV-seronegative. The chain is made from TRBV7-3 and TRBJ2-2; 9 bases in the middle match TRBD2. Sequencing was performed on PBMCs. The CDR3 region reads CASSLPSAGGPDTGELFF. The nucleotide sequence reads as follows: TGTGCCAGCAGCCTGCCTTCGGCGGGAGGGCCGGACACCGGGGAGCTGTTTTTT.